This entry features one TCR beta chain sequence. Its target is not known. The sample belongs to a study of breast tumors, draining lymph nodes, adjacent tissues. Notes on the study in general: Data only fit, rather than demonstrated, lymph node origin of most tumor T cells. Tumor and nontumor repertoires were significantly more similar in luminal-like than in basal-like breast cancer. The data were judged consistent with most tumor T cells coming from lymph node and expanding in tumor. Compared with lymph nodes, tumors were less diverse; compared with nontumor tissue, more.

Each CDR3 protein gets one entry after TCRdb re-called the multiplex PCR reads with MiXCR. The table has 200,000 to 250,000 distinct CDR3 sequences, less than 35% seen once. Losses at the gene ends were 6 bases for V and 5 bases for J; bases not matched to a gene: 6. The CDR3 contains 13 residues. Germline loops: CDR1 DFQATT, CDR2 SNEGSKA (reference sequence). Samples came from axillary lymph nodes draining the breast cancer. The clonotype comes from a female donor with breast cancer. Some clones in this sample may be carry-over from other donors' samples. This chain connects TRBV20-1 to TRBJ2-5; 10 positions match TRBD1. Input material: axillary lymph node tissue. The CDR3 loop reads CSAPGTGDETQYF. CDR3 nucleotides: TGCAGTGCCCCCGGGACAGGGGACGAGACCCAGTACTTC.